Below, 13 T cell receptor beta chains from the same sample are listed, as sequenced in a study of blood T cell repertoires in COVID-19. Some clones are missing from TCRdb's copy, which holds only in-frame ones; the method was immunoSEQ multiplex PCR. The sample carries 150,000 or so clones, more than 75% recorded once. Source material: peripheral blood. The receptor source for this set is a woman between 65 and 79 years old with acute or convalescent COVID-19.

The V gene is TRBV9, the J gene TRBJ1-1, with D uncertain. Trimming removed 0 bases at V and 1 base at J, with 10 bases between. The CDR3 is 15 residues long. Germline CDR1 is SGDLS and CDR2 is YYNGEE. The CDR3 nucleotides read TGTGCCAGCAGCGTAGCTTGGGCAGCGAACACTGAAGCTTTCTTT. As protein: CASSVAWAANTEAFF.

The chain recombines TRBV7-9 with TRBJ2-3; TRBD1 matches at 10 bases. Trimming at V came to 5 bases and at J to 2 bases, leaving 10 bases not matched to a gene. CDR1 is SEHNR, CDR2 FQNEAQ, per germline (reference sequence). The CDR3 covers 17 residues. Written as DNA, the CDR3 is TGTGCCAGCAGCGGAGCCGGGACAGGGGCCTTCACAGATACGCAGTATTTT. As protein: CASSGAGTGAFTDTQYF.

The V call is TRBV15, the J call TRBJ2-3; TRBD2 might be the D (5 bases). The CDR3 contains 15 residues. In germline, CDR1 is LNHNV, CDR2 YYDKDF (reference sequence). Trimming took off 0 bases at V and 0 bases at J, with 7 bases between the two ends. The CDR3 loop is CATSRDRTSTDTQYF. CDR3 DNA sequence: TGTGCCACCAGCAGAGACCGGACTAGCACAGATACGCAGTATTTT. The variable domain in full, completed from reference TRBV15 and TRBJ2-3, reads DAMVIQNPRYQVTQFGKPVTLSCSQTLNHNVMYWYQQKSSQAPKLLFHYYDKDFNNEADTPDNFQSRRPNTSFCFLDIRSPGLGDTAMYLCATSRDRTSTDTQYFGPGTRLTVL.

This chain connects TRBV4-2 to TRBJ1-3; TRBD1 might be the D (6 bases). The germline CDR1 and CDR2 sequences are LGHNA and YNFKEQ. The V end was cut by 4 bases, the J end by 4 bases, with 14 bases between. The CDR3 contains 15 residues. For the CDR3, the DNA is TGTGCCAGCAGCCCAGGCAGGGGATCAGGAAACACCATATATTTT. It encodes CASSPGRGSGNTIYF.

V gene TRBV6-1 combines with J gene TRBJ2-7; D unclear. V lost 10 bases and J 0 bases, leaving 10 bases between the germline ends. Per the germline V gene, CDR1 is MNHNS and CDR2 is SASEGT. The CDR3 runs 12 residues. CDR3 protein: CATYGYSYEQYF. The CDR3 DNA reads as TGTGCCACCTACGGTTACTCCTACGAGCAGTACTTC.

The chain couples TRBV6-5 to TRBJ1-1; 8 bases map to TRBD1. Trimming at V came to 2 bases and at J to 6 bases, leaving 2 bases not matched to a gene. Germline V gives CDR1 MNHEY, CDR2 SVGAGI. The CDR3 is 13 residues long. CDR3 amino acids: CASSYRTGSEAFF. The CDR3 DNA follows: TGTGCCAGCAGTTACCGGACAGGGTCTGAAGCTTTCTTT.

This clone came up once. The J gene is TRBJ2-2, the V gene TRBV10-3, with TRBD2 matching over 16 bases. Germline-derived CDR1 and CDR2 are ENHRY and SYGVKD. J gave up 5 bases and V 6 bases, and 9 bases lay outside the gene matches. This CDR3 is 18 amino acids long. CDR3 DNA: TGTGCCATCAGACCCGGGACTAGCGGGGGGGCATTAACCGGGGAGCTGTTTTTT. This sequence encodes CAIRPGTSGGALTGELFF.

The rearrangement links TRBV29-1 to TRBJ1-1, with a weak D call TRBD1 (6 bases). The CDR3 is 14 amino acids. Germline CDR1 reads SQVTM; CDR2 reads ANQGSEA. Deletions cut 5 bases from V and 0 bases from J, with 13 bases between. Here the CDR3 DNA reads TGCAGCGTTAACGCACAGGGACTGAACACTGAAGCTTTCTTT. Translating gives CSVNAQGLNTEAFF.

CDR3 nucleotides: TGTGCCAGCAGCGTAGTGCCAGGGGAGGGCTATGGCTACACCTTC. It is translated as CASSVVPGEGYGYTF. The chain joins TRBV9 to TRBJ1-2; TRBD1 might be the D (6 bases). The CDR3 contains 15 residues. V was pared by 0 bases and J by 4 bases, with 13 bases between. Germline V gives CDR1 SGDLS, CDR2 YYNGEE.

The genes are TRBV24-1 and TRBJ2-2; 9 bases align to TRBD1. The germline gives CDR1 KGHDR, CDR2 SFDVKD. CDR3 size: 16 residues. The junction had 6 bases not matched to a gene; V was cut back by 3 bases and J by 5 bases. In nucleotides, the CDR3 is TGTGCCACCAGTGATAAGGACAGGGGAGGAACCGGGGAGCTGTTTTTT. This translates into CATSDKDRGGTGELFF.

This sequence joins TRBV28 and TRBJ2-7, with 9 bases identical to TRBD2. The CDR3 length is 15 residues. Germline V gives CDR1 MDHEN, CDR2 SYDVKM. Trimming removed 2 bases from V and 2 bases from J; junction bases left unmatched: 4. The CDR3 spells CASSLVAGATYEQYF. For the CDR3, the DNA is TGTGCCAGCAGTTTAGTAGCGGGGGCCACCTACGAGCAGTACTTC.

The V gene is TRBV4-1, the J gene TRBJ1-5; D is perhaps TRBD1 (6 bases). The CDR3 length is 19 residues. CDR1 MGHRA and CDR2 YSYEKL come from the germline V gene. V lost 5 bases, J lost 5 bases, and 28 bases lay in between. Here the CDR3 reads CASSSSTSGGTGRDQPQHF. As DNA, the CDR3 is TGCGCCAGCAGCAGCAGCACGTCCGGAGGAACAGGGCGGGATCAGCCCCAGCATTTT.

The chain links TRBV5-6 to TRBJ1-3; D may be TRBD1 (5 bases). This CDR3 is built from 17 residues. V lost 3 bases and J 0 bases, leaving 16 bases between the germline ends. The germline V gene encodes CDR1 SGHDT and CDR2 YYEEEE. In nucleotides, the CDR3 is TGTGCCAGCAGCTCGTTAAGAACAGGTAGCTCTGGAAACACCATATATTTT. Residues: CASSSLRTGSSGNTIYF.